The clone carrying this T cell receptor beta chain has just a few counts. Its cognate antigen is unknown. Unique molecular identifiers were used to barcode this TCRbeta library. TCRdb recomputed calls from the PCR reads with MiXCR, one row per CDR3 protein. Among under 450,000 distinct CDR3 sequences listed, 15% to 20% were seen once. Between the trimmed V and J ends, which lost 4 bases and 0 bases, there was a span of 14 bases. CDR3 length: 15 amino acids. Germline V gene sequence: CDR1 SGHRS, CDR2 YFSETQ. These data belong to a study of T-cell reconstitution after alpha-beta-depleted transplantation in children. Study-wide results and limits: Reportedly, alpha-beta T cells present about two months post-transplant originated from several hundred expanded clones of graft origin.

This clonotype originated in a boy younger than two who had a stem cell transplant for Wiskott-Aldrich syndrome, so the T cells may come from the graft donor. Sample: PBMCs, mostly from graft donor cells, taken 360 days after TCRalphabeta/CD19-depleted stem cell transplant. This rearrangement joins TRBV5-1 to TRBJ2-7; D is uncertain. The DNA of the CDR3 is TGCGCCAGCAGCAACCCCGGTCTCCTCTCCTACGAGCAGTACTTC. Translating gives CASSNPGLLSYEQYF.